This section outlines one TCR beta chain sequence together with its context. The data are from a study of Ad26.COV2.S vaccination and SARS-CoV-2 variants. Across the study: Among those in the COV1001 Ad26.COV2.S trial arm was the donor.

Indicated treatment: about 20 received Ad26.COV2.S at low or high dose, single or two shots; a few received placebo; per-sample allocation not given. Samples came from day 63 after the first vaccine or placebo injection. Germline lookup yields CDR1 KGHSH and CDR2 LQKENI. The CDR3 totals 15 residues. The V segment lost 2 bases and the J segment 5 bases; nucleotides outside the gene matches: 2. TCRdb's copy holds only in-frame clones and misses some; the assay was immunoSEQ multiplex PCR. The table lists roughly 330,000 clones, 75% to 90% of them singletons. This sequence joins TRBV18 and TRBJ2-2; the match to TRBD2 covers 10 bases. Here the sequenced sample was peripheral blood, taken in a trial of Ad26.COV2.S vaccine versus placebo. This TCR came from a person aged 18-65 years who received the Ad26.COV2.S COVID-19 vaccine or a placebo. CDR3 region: CASSPVTSGTGELFF. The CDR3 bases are TGTGCCAGCTCACCAGTGACTAGCGGGACCGGGGAGCTGTTTTTT.